Presented here are 5 T cell receptor beta chains from one specimen sequenced in a study of blood T cell repertoires in COVID-19. Some clones are missing from TCRdb's copy, which holds only in-frame ones; the method was immunoSEQ multiplex PCR. Here the sample spans around 49,000 clones, approximately 95% being singletons. The source material was peripheral blood. These receptors all come from a man aged 60 to 75 with COVID-19, enrolled during active disease.

A few counts support this clone. The chain employs TRBV7-9 and TRBJ2-7; 12 bases fit TRBD2. This CDR3 has 16 amino acids. The V segment lost 6 bases and the J segment 2 bases; nucleotides outside the gene matches: 8. The germline V gene has CDR1 SEHNR and CDR2 FQNEAQ (reference sequence). Here the CDR3 DNA reads TGTGCCAGCAGTCAGAGACTAGCGGGAGCTCCCTACGAGCAGTACTTC. This sequence encodes CASSQRLAGAPYEQYF.

The chain couples TRBV7-9 to TRBJ2-5, with D perhaps TRBD1 (5 bases). The CDR3 contains 15 residues. The germline V and J ends were trimmed by 0 bases and 2 bases, with 10 bases remaining between them. The germline CDR1 and CDR2 sequences are SEHNR and FQNEAQ (reference sequence). CDR3: CASSLAAGSQETQYF. The CDR3 DNA sequence: TGTGCCAGCAGCTTAGCGGCAGGGTCGCAAGAGACCCAGTACTTC.

The V and J genes are TRBV11-2 and TRBJ1-2, with unresolved D. Trimming cost V 5 bases and J 5 bases, with 21 bases left between them. Germline CDR1 and CDR2: SGHAT and FQNNGV. This CDR3 region has 16 residues. Here the CDR3 reads CASSPNGRSGFYGYTF. In DNA, the CDR3 is TGTGCCAGCAGCCCGAATGGGAGGAGCGGGTTTTATGGCTACACCTTC.

This clone was observed once. This chain connects TRBV7-8 to TRBJ2-1, with 9 bases lining up with TRBD1. Germline CDR1 and CDR2: SGHVS and FQNEAQ. The CDR3 runs 14 residues. V was pared by 3 bases and J by 7 bases, with 4 bases of the junction left unmatched. The CDR3 nucleotides are TGTGCCAGCAGCTTCCGGACAGGGGTTAATGAGCAGTTCTTC. Protein: CASSFRTGVNEQFF.

The chain is built from TRBV28 and TRBJ1-5; unclear D gene. CDR3 length equals 14 residues. Germline loops: CDR1 MDHEN, CDR2 SYDVKM. Trimming left V 5 bases short and J 4 bases short, with 12 bases between. Here the CDR3 reads CASSAGGGNQPQHF. CDR3 nucleotides: TGTGCCAGCAGTGCAGGTGGTGGGAATCAGCCCCAGCATTTT.